Included here is one T cell receptor beta chain sequence, with context. No antigen is known for it. The record originates from a study of T cells in Graves' hyperthyroidism and ophthalmopathy. General observations from the study: The blood repertoire included most of the expanded thyroid clonotypes above 0.001.

The investigators amplified TCR beta CDR3 regions from RNA transcripts. TCR CDR3 regions were first amplified by RT-PCR with HTBI primers. TCRdb passed the multiplex PCR reads through MiXCR, listing each CDR3 protein once. The data hold about 840,000 distinct CDR3 sequences, with around 39% observed a single time. The ends were cut back, 4 bases at V and 5 bases at J, with 7 bases in the middle. The CDR3 covers 11 residues. Per germline, CDR1 SGDLS and CDR2 YYNGEE. In making diagnoses, clinical symptoms, serum thyroxine and TRAb, thyroid ultrasound and orbital computed tomography were all used. The clonotype was recovered from a man between 18 and 35 years old with Graves' hyperthyroidism. The rearrangement links TRBV9 to TRBJ2-7; D is undetermined. Sequenced material: blood. The CDR3 DNA reads TGTGCCAGCAGCCATCTCAACGAGCAGTACTTC. It specifies CASSHLNEQYF.